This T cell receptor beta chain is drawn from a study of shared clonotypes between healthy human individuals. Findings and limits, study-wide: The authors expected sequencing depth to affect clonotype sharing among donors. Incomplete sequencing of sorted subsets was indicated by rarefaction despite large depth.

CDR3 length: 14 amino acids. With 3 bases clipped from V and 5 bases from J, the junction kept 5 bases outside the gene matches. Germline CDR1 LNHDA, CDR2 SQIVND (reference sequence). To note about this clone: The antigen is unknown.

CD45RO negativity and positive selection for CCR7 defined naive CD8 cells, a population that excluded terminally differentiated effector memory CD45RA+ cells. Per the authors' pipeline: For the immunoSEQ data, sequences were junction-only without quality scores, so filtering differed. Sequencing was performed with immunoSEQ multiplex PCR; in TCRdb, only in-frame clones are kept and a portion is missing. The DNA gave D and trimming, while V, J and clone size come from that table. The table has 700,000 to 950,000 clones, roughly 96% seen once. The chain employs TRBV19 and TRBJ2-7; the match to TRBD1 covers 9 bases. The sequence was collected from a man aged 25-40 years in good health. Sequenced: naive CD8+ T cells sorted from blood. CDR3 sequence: CASSITGGLNEQYF. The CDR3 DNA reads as TGTGCCAGTAGTATCACAGGGGGCTTGAACGAGCAGTACTTC. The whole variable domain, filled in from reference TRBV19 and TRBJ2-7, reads DGGITQSPKYLFRKEGQNVTLSCEQNLNHDAMYWYRQDPGQGLRLIYYSQIVNDFQKGDIAEGYSVSREKKESFPLTVTSAQKNPTAFYLCASSITGGLNEQYFGPGTRLTVT.